The next 28 T cell receptor beta chains were all read from a single sample in a study of blood T cells in healthy people across ages (dated by TCRdb to between 2015 and 2016). Library preparation employed 5' RACE. The listed sequencing device is Illumina HiSeq 2500. A second PCR of about 7 to 12 cycles was run with a J-beta primer mix and a sample-barcoded 5' primer. TCRdb took the public reads, trimmed them with fastp at Q25, ran MiXCR for clone calling and kept in-frame beta chains. Each record represents a unique CDR3 protein, reported with the most common genes and DNA among its rows. The sample table records over 600,000 distinct CDR3 sequences; roughly two fifths of these occur just once. The top ten clones comprise 25% to 35% of the sample. Sequencing input: blood. These receptors came from an older man in good health.

The chain combines TRBV10-3 with TRBJ2-3; D not resolved. CDR3 length: 11 amino acids. V shed 5 bases and J shed 5 bases, with 5 bases lying between them. The V gene's germline CDR1 is ENHRY and CDR2 SYGVKD. The CDR3 reads CAISSGDTQYF. CDR3 nucleotide sequence: TGTGCCATCAGTTCCGGAGATACGCAGTATTTT.

The chain has TRBV7-2 and TRBJ2-3; D call uncertain. V was shortened by 5 bases and J by 5 bases, with 14 bases between the two germline ends. Germline V gene lookup returns CDR1 SGHTA and CDR2 FQGNSA. CDR3 size: 14 residues. The CDR3 DNA sequence: TGTGCCAGCAGCCCCGGATTCTCAGGAGATACGCAGTATTTT. Translated, it gives CASSPGFSGDTQYF.

This chain joins TRBV20-1 and TRBJ1-4, with D maybe TRBD1 (6 bases). Trimming removed 4 bases from V and 0 bases from J, with 18 bases in between. The CDR3 is 17 residues long. Germline assignment: CDR1 DFQATT and CDR2 SNEGSKA (reference sequence). DNA for the CDR3: TGCAGTGCTACGGGAACCGGGACACCGACAACTAATGAAAAACTGTTTTTT. It codes for CSATGTGTPTTNEKLFF.

This chain uses TRBV20-1 with TRBJ2-3, with 7 bases that match TRBD2. Germline trimming cut 8 bases from V and 0 bases from J; bases unmatched to any gene: 5. From germline, CDR1 is DFQATT and CDR2 SNEGSKA (reference sequence). CDR3 size: 13 residues. CDR3 residues: CSTPSGSTDTQYF. The CDR3 bases are TGCAGTACCCCTAGCGGTAGCACAGATACGCAGTATTTT.

The chain has TRBV12-3 or TRBV12-4 and TRBJ2-3; tentative D call: TRBD2 (6 bases). The V gene lost 7 bases and the J gene lost 1 base, with 15 bases spanning the gap. CDR3 length equals 15 residues. This CDR3 reads CASIMGRRGTDTQYF. DNA for the CDR3: TGTGCCAGCATCATGGGGAGGAGGGGCACAGATACGCAGTATTTT.

This rearrangement joins TRBV7-8 to TRBJ2-1, with TRBD2 identical over 10 bases. The V gene end was trimmed by 5 bases and the J gene end by 6 bases; junction bases not matched to a gene: 7. This CDR3 region has 15 residues. Germline CDR1 is SGHVS and CDR2 is FQNEAQ. The CDR3 DNA sequence: TGTGCCAGCAGCCCCCCGGGACTAGCGAGCAATGAGCAGTTCTTC. This codes for CASSPPGLASNEQFF.

The V and J genes are TRBV5-1 and TRBJ2-1; a weak D match, TRBD2 (6 bases). This CDR3 is built from 16 residues. CDR1 and CDR2 (germline): SGHRS, YFSETQ. Trimming shortened V by 3 bases and J by 0 bases, and 13 bases separated the two germline ends. CDR3 amino acids: CASSSTSLSSYNEQFF. The CDR3 DNA follows: TGCGCCAGCAGCTCAACTAGCTTGAGCTCCTACAATGAGCAGTTCTTC.

The DNA for the CDR3 is TGTGCCAGCACCTCAGGACGGGGCTGGGGTGAGCAGTTCTTC. Protein product: CASTSGRGWGEQFF. V is TRBV6-2 or TRBV6-3 and J is TRBJ2-1; D may match TRBD1 or TRBD2 (5 bases each). CDR3 length: 14 amino acids. CDR1 and CDR2 (germline): MNHEY, SVGEGT. Trimming removed 7 bases from V and 9 bases from J, with 19 bases in between.

In this sample, this clonotype turned up once. The chain links TRBV27 to TRBJ2-3, with TRBD2 matching over 9 bases. After removal of 6 bases from V and 2 bases from J, the junction contained 6 bases not matched to a gene. Germline CDR1 MNHEY, CDR2 SMNVEV (reference sequence). The CDR3 is 15 amino acids. This chain's CDR3 is CASSKAGGYTDTQYF. The CDR3 nucleotides read TGTGCCAGCAGCAAAGCGGGAGGATACACAGATACGCAGTATTTT.

CDR3 sequence: CSASLRDTQYF. The CDR3 DNA reads as TGCAGTGCTAGTCTACGGGATACGCAGTATTTT. The chain combines TRBV20-1 with TRBJ2-3, with D uncertain. The V end lost 3 bases, the J end lost 6 bases, and 7 bases lay between the germline ends. Per the germline V gene, CDR1 is DFQATT and CDR2 is SNEGSKA (reference sequence). This CDR3 contains 11 residues.

V gene TRBV5-1 combines with J gene TRBJ2-3; 10 nucleotides line up with TRBD1. Germline lookup yields CDR1 SGHRS and CDR2 YFSETQ. After removal of 4 bases from V and 3 bases from J, the junction contained 11 bases not matched to a gene. The CDR3 extends over 17 amino acids. The CDR3 coding sequence is TGCGCCAGCAGCCCTGGAGTGATGGGACAGGGGACAGATACGCAGTATTTT. It codes for CASSPGVMGQGTDTQYF. Variable domain in full (rest from reference TRBV5-1 and TRBJ2-3): KAGVTQTPRYLIKTRGQQVTLSCSPISGHRSVSWYQQTPGQGLQFLFEYFSETQRNKGNFPGRFSGRQFSNSRSEMNVSTLELGDSALYLCASSPGVMGQGTDTQYFGPGTRLTVL.

V is TRBV6-5 and J is TRBJ2-3, with 9 bases aligning to TRBD1. The germline V gene encodes CDR1 MNHEY and CDR2 SVGAGI. The CDR3 consists of 16 residues. With V trimmed by 6 bases and J by 9 bases, 16 bases remained unmatched. The CDR3 DNA is TGTGCCAGCAGAAGTACAGGGGGCCCGGGTCTAGAGACGCAGTATTTT. Translating it yields CASRSTGGPGLETQYF.

This clonotype was seen a handful of times. The V and J genes are TRBV15 and TRBJ1-4; D not certain. CDR1 LNHNV and CDR2 YYDKDF come from the germline V gene (reference sequence). This CDR3 is built from 15 residues. V lost 11 bases and J lost 3, with 19 bases in between. The DNA for the CDR3 is TGTGCCGGCAGAGATCCTTCCACCCCTAATGAAAAACTGTTTTTT. Its protein product is CAGRDPSTPNEKLFF.

This rearrangement joins TRBV28 to TRBJ2-3; a possible D gene is TRBD2 (5 bases). The CDR3 consists of 15 residues. V lost 1 base and J 11 bases, leaving 19 bases between the germline ends. Germline V CDR1 and CDR2: MDHEN, SYDVKM. The CDR3 DNA reads TGTGCCAGCAGTTTATCAGAATCAGGAGGCCTAGAGCAGTATTTT. Protein product: CASSLSESGGLEQYF.

The chain is built from TRBV20-1 and TRBJ1-4, with TRBD1 matching over 8 bases. The V gene's germline CDR1 is DFQATT and CDR2 SNEGSKA (reference sequence). V shed 3 bases and J 6 bases; nucleotides not matched to a gene: 6. The CDR3 loop spans 14 amino acids. The CDR3 nucleotides are TGCAGTGCTAGGGCAACAGGGGGTTATGAAAAACTGTTTTTT. Translation: CSARATGGYEKLFF.

The CDR3 loop reads CASRPQGGEQYF. The CDR3 DNA sequence: TGTGCCAGCAGACCACAGGGCGGTGAGCAGTACTTC. The chain recombines TRBV6-5 with TRBJ2-5, with a weak D call TRBD1 (6 bases). Germline V lookup: CDR1 MNHEY, CDR2 SVGAGI. The CDR3 contains 12 residues. V lost 6 bases to trimming and J lost 11 bases, with 16 bases between them.

This clonotype was seen more than once but under ten times. This rearrangement joins TRBV20-1 to TRBJ1-2; TRBD1 aligns across 8 bases. The CDR3 runs to 16 residues. Germline lookup yields CDR1 DFQATT and CDR2 SNEGSKA (reference sequence). J was trimmed by 1 base and V by 0 bases; bases with no gene match: 7. The CDR3, as DNA: TGCAGTGCTAGAGATTTTTTTACAGGGGGTAACTATGGCTACACCTTC. This sequence encodes CSARDFFTGGNYGYTF.

The CDR3 region is CASSALALRNTQYF. The CDR3, as DNA: TGTGCCAGCAGTGCCCTAGCCTTACGGAACACTCAGTACTTC. V and J are TRBV7-2 and TRBJ2-5; possibly TRBD2 for D (5 bases). Looked up from germline, CDR1 is SGHTA and CDR2 is FQGNSA. V shed 6 bases and J shed 11 bases, with 22 bases lying between them. The CDR3 has 14 amino acids.

This chain joins TRBV12-3 or TRBV12-4 and TRBJ2-3; 10 bases map to TRBD2. With V trimmed by 6 bases and J by 3 bases, 9 bases remained unmatched. This CDR3 spans 16 amino acids. CDR3 residues: CASRRSGRDSTDTQYF. CDR3 sequence (DNA): TGTGCCAGCAGAAGAAGCGGGAGGGATAGTACAGATACGCAGTATTTT.

A remark on this clonotype: Just one base apart from a much larger clone, this may be a read error. The chain uses TRBV29-1 and TRBJ2-5; D is uncertain. Germline CDR1 SQVTM, CDR2 ANQGSEA. The CDR3 length is 13 residues. DNA for the CDR3: TGCGGCGTTTATAAGCAGCTCCAAGAGACCCAGTACTTC. Residues: CGVYKQLQETQYF. Combining the CDR3 with reference TRBV29-1 and TRBJ2-5 gives the whole variable domain SAVISQKPSRDICQRGTSLTIQCQVDSQVTMMFWYRQQPGQSLTLIATANQGSEATYESGFVIDKFPISRPNLTFSTLTVSNMSPEDSSIYLCGVYKQLQETQYFGPGTRLLVL.

This clonotype was found many times. The chain links TRBV6-6 to TRBJ2-6; 7 bases map to TRBD1. With 10 bases clipped from V and 0 bases from J, the junction kept 12 bases outside the gene matches. Germline-derived CDR1 and CDR2 are MNHNY and SVGAGI (reference sequence). The CDR3 contains 17 residues. The CDR3 DNA reads as TGTGCCACCGAGAAGGGACAGCTAAGCTCTGGGGCCAACGTCCTGACTTTC. Translation gives CATEKGQLSSGANVLTF.

This sequence joins TRBV20-1 and TRBJ2-7, with 9 bases identical to TRBD2. The CDR3 has 17 amino acids. Germline CDR1 is DFQATT and CDR2 is SNEGSKA (reference sequence). V was clipped by 3 bases and J by 4 bases; unmatched bases: 16. This CDR3 reads CSASGSGRGGLSYEQYF. The CDR3 DNA reads TGCAGTGCTAGTGGTAGCGGGAGAGGGGGCTTGAGTTACGAGCAGTACTTC.

Many counts were recorded for this clonotype. This sequence joins TRBV28 and TRBJ2-1; D call uncertain. Trimming removed 2 bases from V and 5 bases from J, with 4 bases in between. This CDR3 region has 12 residues. CDR1 is MDHEN and CDR2 is SYDVKM in the germline V gene. The CDR3 reads CASSLRDNEQFF. In DNA form, the CDR3 reads TGTGCCAGCAGTTTAAGGGACAATGAGCAGTTCTTC.

Only a few counts were recorded for this clonotype. This chain connects TRBV27 to TRBJ2-7; D possibly corresponds to TRBD2 (7 bases). The V end was cut by 6 bases, the J end by 3 bases, with 27 bases between. Germline CDR1 reads MNHEY; CDR2 reads SMNVEV (reference sequence). The CDR3 extends over 18 amino acids. CDR3 DNA: TGTGCCAGCAGCTTAAGGGAGGGATTACAGGGTTCTGGCTACGAGCAGTACTTC. Translated: CASSLREGLQGSGYEQYF.

V is TRBV20-1 and J is TRBJ2-5, with a weak D call TRBD1 (6 bases). The CDR3 has 14 amino acids. The V and J ends lost 6 bases and 2 bases respectively, with 16 bases between them. Per the germline V gene, CDR1 is DFQATT and CDR2 is SNEGSKA (reference sequence). CDR3 coding DNA: TGCAGTGCGCATTTATCAGGGGAACAAGAGACCCAGTACTTC. This codes for CSAHLSGEQETQYF.

This chain links TRBV28 with TRBJ1-2, with D tentatively TRBD1 (5 bases). The V and J ends lost 8 bases and 5 bases respectively, with 15 bases between them. The CDR3 runs to 13 residues. The germline V gene encodes CDR1 MDHEN and CDR2 SYDVKM. This CDR3 reads CASLTGSGYGYTF. In DNA form, the CDR3 reads TGTGCCAGCCTTACAGGATCGGGATATGGCTACACCTTC.

A note on this clonotype: At one end, the junction sequence differs from germline, possibly due to a read error. V usage is TRBV20-1 and J usage is TRBJ2-3; 13 nucleotides agree with TRBD2. Looked up from germline, CDR1 is DFQATT and CDR2 is SNEGSKA (reference sequence). The CDR3 runs to 16 residues. Written as DNA, the CDR3 is TGCAGTGCTCCAAAGACTAGCGGGGGGTTCACAGATACACAGTATTTT. It is translated as CSAPKTSGGFTDTQYF.

The chain joins TRBV3-1 to TRBJ2-7; D is perhaps TRBD2 (5 bases). Germline CDR1 LGHDT, CDR2 YNNKEL (reference sequence). The CDR3 length is 12 residues. V was cut by 8 bases and J by 3 bases, with 11 bases left in between. CDR3 region: CASRARDYEQYF. DNA of the CDR3: TGTGCCAGCCGGGCGAGGGACTACGAGCAGTACTTC.